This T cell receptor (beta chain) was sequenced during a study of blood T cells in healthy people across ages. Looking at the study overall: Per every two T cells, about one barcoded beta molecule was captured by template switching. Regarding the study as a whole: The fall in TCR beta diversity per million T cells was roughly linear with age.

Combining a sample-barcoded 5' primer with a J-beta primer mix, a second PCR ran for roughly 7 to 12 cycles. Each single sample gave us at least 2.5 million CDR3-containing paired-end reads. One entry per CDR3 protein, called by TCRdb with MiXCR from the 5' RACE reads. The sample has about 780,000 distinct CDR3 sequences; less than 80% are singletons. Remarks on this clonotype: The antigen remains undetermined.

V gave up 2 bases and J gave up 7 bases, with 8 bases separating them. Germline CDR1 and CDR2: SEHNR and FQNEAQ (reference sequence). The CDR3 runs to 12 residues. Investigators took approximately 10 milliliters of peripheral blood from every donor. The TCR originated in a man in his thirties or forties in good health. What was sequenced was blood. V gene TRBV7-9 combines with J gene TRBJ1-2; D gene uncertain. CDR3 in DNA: TGTGCCAGCAGCTTAAGTCCTTTTGGCTACACCTTC. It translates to CASSLSPFGYTF.